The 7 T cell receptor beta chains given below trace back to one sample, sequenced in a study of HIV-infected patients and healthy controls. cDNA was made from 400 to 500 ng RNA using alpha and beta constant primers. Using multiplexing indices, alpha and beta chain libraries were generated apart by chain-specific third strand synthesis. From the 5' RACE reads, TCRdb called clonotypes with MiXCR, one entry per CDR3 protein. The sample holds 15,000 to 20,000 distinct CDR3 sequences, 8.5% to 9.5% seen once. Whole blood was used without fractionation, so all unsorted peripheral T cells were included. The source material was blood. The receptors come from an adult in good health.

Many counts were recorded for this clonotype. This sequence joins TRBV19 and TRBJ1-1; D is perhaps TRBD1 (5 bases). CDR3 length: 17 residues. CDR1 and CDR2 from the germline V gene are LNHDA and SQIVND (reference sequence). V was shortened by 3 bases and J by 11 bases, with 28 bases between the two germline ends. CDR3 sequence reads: CASSILSSGQSETRAFF. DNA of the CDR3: TGTGCCAGTAGTATTCTTTCTTCTGGACAATCCGAAACTCGGGCTTTCTTT.

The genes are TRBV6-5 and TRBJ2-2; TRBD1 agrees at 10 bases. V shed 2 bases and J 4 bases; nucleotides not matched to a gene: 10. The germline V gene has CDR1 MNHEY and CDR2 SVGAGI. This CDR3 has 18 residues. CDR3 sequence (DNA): TGTGCCAGCAGTTACCGTCCGACAGGGGGCCGGACCACCGGGGAGCTGTTTTTT. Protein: CASSYRPTGGRTTGELFF.

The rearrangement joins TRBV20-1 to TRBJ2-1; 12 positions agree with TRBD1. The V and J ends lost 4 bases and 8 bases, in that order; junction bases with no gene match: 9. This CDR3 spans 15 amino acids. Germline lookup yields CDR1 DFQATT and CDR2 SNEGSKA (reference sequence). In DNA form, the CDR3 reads TGCAGTGCTATCGACCGGGACAGGGGGCACTATGAGCAGTTCTTC. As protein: CSAIDRDRGHYEQFF.

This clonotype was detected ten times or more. This CDR3 reads CASRPRGGLSDEQYF. The CDR3 DNA reads as TGTGCCAGCAGACCCCGTGGGGGGTTGTCAGACGAGCAGTACTTC. The chain has TRBV6-5 and TRBJ2-7, with TRBD2 as a possible D gene (6 bases). The V and J ends lost 6 bases and 5 bases respectively, with 20 bases between them. The germline V gene has CDR1 MNHEY and CDR2 SVGAGI. The CDR3 totals 15 residues.

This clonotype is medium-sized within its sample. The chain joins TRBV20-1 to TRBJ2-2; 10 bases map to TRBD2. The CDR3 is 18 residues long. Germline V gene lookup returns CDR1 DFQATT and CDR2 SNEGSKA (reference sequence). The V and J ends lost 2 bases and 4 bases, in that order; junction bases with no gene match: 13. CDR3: CSARPYRTSGSFTGELFF. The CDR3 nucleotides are TGCAGTGCTAGACCCTACAGGACTAGCGGTTCTTTCACCGGGGAGCTGTTTTTT.

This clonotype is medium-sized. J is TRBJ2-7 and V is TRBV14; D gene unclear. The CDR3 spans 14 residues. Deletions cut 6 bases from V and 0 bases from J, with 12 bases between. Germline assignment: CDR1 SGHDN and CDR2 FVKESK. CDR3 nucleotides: TGTGCCAGCAGTCCCTCCATAGTCTCCTACGAGCAGTACTTC. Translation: CASSPSIVSYEQYF.

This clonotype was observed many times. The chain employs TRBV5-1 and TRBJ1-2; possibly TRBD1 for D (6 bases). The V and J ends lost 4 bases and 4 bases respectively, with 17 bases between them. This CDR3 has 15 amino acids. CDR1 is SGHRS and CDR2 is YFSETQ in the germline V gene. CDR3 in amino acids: CASSATGTSGYGYTF. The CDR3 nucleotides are TGCGCCAGCAGCGCCACAGGGACGAGCGGCTATGGCTACACCTTC.